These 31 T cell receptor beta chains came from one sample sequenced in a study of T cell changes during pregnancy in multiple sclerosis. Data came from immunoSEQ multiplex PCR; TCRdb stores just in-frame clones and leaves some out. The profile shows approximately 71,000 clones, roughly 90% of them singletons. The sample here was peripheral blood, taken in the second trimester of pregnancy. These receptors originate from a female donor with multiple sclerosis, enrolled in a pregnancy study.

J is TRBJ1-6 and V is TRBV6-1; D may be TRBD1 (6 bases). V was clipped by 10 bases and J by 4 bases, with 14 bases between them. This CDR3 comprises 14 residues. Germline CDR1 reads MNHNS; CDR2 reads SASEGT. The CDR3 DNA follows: TGTGCCACCGTTGCGGACAGTTATAATTCACCCCTCCACTTT. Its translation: CATVADSYNSPLHF.

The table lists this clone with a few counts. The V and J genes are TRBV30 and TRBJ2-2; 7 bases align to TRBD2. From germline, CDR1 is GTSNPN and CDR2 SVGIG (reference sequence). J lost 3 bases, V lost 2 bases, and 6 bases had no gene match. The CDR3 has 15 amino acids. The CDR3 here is CAWSSRLADTGELFF. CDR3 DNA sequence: TGTGCCTGGAGTTCACGACTAGCTGACACCGGGGAGCTGTTTTTT.

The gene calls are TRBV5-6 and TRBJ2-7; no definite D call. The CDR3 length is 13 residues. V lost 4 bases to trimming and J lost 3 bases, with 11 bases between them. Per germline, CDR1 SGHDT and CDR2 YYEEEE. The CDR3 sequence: CASSLRHHYEQYF. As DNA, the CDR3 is TGTGCCAGCAGCCTCAGGCACCACTACGAGCAGTACTTC.

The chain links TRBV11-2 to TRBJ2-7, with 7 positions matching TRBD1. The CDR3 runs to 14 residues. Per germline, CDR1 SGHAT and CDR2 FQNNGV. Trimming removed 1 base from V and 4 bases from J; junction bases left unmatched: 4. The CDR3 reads CASSLAGGRYEQYF. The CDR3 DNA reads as TGTGCCAGCAGCTTAGCAGGGGGAAGGTACGAGCAGTACTTC.

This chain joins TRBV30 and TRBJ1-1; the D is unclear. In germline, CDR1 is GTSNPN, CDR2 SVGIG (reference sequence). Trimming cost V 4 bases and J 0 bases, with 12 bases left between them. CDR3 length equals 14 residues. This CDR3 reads CAWKAGSLNTEAFF. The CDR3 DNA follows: TGTGCCTGGAAGGCGGGCAGCTTGAACACTGAAGCTTTCTTT.

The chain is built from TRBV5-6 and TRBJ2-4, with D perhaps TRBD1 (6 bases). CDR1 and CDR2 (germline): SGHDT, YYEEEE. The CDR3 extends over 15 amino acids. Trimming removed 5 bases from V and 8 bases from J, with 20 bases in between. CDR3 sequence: CASSLHTGTKDIQYF. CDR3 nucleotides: TGTGCCAGCAGTCTTCATACCGGGACAAAGGACATTCAGTACTTC.

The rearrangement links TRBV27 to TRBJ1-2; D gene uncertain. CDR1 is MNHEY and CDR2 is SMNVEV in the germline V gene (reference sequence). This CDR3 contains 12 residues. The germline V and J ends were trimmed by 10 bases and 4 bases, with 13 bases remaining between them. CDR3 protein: CATFVRGYGYTF. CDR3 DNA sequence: TGTGCCACCTTCGTACGGGGCTATGGCTACACCTTC.

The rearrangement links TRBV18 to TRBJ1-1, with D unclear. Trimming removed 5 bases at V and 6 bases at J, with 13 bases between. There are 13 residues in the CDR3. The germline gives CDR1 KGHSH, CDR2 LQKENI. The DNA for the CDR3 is TGTGCCAGCTCAGCGACTGCGGGCGCTGAAGCTTTCTTT. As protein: CASSATAGAEAFF.

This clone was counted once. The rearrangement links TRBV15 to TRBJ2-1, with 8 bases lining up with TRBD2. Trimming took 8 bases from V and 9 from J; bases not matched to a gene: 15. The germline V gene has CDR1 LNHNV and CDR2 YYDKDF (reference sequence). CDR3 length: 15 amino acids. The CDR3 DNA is TGTGCCACCTCGGGAGGGGGTAATGTGGTGCGTGAGCAGTTCTTC. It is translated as CATSGGGNVVREQFF.

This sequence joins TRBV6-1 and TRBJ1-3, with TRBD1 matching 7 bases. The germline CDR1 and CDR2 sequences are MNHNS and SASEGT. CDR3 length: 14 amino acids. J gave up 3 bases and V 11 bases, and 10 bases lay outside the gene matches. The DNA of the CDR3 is TGTGCCGTAAGAGACAGGGTCGGTGGAAACACCATATATTTT. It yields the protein CAVRDRVGGNTIYF.

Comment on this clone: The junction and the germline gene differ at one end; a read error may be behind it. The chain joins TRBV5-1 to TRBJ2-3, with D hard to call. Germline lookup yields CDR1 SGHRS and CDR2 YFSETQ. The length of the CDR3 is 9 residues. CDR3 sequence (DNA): TGCGCCAGCAGCGTAACTGCGATTTTT. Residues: CASSVTAIF.

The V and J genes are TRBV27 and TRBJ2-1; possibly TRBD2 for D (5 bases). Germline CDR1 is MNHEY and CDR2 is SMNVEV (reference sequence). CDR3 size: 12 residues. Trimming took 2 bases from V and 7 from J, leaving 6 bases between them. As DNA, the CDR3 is TGTGCCAGCAGTTTAGAGGGAAATGAGCAGTTCTTC. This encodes CASSLEGNEQFF.

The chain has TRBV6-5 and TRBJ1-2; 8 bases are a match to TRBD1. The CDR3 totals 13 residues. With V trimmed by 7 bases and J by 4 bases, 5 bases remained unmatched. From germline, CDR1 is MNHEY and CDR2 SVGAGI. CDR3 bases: TGTGCCAGCACGCGGACAGGGTTCTATGGCTACACCTTC. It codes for CASTRTGFYGYTF.

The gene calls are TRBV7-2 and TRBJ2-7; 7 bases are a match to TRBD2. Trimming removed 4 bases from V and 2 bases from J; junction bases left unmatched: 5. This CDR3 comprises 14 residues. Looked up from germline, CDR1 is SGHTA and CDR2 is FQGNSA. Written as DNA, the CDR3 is TGTGCCAGCAGCTCACTAGCGAAGCCCTACGAGCAGTACTTC. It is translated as CASSSLAKPYEQYF.

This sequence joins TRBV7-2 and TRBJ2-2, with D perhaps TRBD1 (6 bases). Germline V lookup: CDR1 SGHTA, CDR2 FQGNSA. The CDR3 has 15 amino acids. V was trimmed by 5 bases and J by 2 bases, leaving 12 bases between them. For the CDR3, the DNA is TGTGCCAGCAGCCTCACAGGGCCCAACACCGGGGAGCTGTTTTTT. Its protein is CASSLTGPNTGELFF.

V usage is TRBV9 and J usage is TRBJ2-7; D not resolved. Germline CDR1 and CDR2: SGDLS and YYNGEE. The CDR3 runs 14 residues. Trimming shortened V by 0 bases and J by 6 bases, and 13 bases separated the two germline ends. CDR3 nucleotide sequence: TGTGCCAGCAGCGTAGATCGACTGTCGGGCGAGCAGTACTTC. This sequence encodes CASSVDRLSGEQYF.

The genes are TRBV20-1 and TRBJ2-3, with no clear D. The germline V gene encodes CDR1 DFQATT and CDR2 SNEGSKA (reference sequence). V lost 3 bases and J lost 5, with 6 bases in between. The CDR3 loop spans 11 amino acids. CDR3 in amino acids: CSASAVDTQYF. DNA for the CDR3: TGCAGTGCTAGTGCGGTAGATACGCAGTATTTT.

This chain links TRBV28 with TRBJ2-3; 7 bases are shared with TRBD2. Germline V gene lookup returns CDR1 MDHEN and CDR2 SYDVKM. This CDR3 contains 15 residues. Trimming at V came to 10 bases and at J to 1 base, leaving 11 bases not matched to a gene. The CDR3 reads CATLSGGVGTDTQYF. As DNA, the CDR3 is TGTGCCACTTTATCGGGGGGAGTTGGCACAGATACGCAGTATTTT.

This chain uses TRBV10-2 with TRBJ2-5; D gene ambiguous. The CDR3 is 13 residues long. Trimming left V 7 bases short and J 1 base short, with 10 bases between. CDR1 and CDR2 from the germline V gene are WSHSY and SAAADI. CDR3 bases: TGCGCCAGCAATCCCCCCGGCCAAGAGACCCAGTACTTC. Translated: CASNPPGQETQYF.

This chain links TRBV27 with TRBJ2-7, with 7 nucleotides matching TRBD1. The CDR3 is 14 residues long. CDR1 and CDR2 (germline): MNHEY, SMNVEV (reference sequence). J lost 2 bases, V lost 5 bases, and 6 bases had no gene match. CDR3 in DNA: TGTGCCAGCAGTATTGGACAGGCGGCCTACGAGCAGTACTTC. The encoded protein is CASSIGQAAYEQYF.

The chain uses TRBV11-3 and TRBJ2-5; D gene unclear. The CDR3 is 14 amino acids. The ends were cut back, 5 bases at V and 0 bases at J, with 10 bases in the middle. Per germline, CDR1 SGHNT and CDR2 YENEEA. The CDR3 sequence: CASSMTRYQETQYF. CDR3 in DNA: TGTGCCAGCAGCATGACGAGGTACCAAGAGACCCAGTACTTC.

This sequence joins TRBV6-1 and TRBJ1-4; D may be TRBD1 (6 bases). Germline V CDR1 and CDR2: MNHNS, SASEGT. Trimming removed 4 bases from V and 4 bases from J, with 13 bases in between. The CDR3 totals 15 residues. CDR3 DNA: TGTGCCAGCAGTGGGGGGCGGGGGGTTAATGAAAAACTGTTTTTT. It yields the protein CASSGGRGVNEKLFF.

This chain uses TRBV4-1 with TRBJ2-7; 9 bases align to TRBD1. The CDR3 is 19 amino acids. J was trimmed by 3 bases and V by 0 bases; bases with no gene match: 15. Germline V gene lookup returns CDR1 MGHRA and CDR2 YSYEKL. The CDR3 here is CASSQEGNRGRVKSYEQYF. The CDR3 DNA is TGCGCCAGCAGCCAAGAAGGGAACAGGGGGCGGGTGAAAAGCTACGAGCAGTACTTC.

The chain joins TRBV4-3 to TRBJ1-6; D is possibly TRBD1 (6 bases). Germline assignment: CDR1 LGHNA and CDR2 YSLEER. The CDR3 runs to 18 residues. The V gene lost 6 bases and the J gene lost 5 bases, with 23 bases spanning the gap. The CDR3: CASRQRQHGTSDNSPLHF. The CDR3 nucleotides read TGCGCCAGCAGGCAACGCCAGCATGGGACAAGCGATAATTCACCCCTCCACTTT.

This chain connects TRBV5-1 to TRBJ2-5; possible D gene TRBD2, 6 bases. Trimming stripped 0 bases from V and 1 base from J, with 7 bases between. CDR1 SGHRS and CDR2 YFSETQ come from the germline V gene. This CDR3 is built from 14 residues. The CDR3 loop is CASSLGLVQETQYF. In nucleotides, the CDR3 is TGCGCCAGCAGCTTGGGACTAGTCCAAGAGACCCAGTACTTC.

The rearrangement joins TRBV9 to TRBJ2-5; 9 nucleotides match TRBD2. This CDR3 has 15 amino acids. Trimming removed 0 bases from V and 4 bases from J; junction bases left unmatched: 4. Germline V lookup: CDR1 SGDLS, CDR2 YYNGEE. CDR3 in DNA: TGTGCCAGCAGCGTAGACGCGGGGGGGGTAGAGACCCAGTACTTC. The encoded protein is CASSVDAGGVETQYF.

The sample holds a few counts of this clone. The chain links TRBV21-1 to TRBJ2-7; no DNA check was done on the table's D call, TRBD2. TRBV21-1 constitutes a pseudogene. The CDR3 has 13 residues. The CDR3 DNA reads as TGTGCCAGCCCCGGGTTGCGGTACTACGAGCAGTACTTC. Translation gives CASPGLRYYEQYF.

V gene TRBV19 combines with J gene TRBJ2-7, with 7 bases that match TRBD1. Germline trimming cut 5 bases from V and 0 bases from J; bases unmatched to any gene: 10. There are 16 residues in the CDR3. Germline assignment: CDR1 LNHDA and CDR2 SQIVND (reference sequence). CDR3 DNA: TGTGCCAGTAGTGCTACGGGACAGACCCTCTCCTACGAGCAGTACTTC. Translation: CASSATGQTLSYEQYF.

CDR3 nucleotides: TGTGCCAGCAGTGGGGACAGCCTAACCGCTGGCTACACCTTC. Protein sequence: CASSGDSLTAGYTF. The chain joins TRBV2 to TRBJ1-2; TRBD1 aligns across 7 bases. The germline V gene has CDR1 SNHLY and CDR2 FYNNEI. The CDR3 loop spans 14 amino acids. Unmatched junction bases numbered 9, after V lost 4 bases and J lost 7 bases. Using reference TRBV2 and TRBJ1-2 for the parts outside the CDR3, the full variable domain is EPEVTQTPSHQVTQMGQEVILRCVPISNHLYFYWYRQILGQKVEFLVSFYNNEISEKSEIFDDQFSVERPDGSNFTLKIRSTKLEDSAMYFCASSGDSLTAGYTFGSGTRLTVV.

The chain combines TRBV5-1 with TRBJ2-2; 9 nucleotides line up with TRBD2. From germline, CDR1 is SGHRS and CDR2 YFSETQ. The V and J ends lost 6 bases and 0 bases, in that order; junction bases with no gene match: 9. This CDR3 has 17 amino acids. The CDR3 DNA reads TGCGCCAGCACCCCCCTAGCGGGATCCGCGAACACCGGGGAGCTGTTTTTT. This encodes CASTPLAGSANTGELFF.

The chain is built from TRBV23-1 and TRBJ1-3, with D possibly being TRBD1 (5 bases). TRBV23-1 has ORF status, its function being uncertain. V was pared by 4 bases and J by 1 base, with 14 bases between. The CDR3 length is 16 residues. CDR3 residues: CASSRSGGTSGNTIYF. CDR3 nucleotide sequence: TGCGCCAGCAGTCGGTCGGGGGGGACTTCTGGAAACACCATATATTTT.